The rows below give T cell receptor beta chains drawn from one sample of a study of blood T cell repertoires in COVID-19. Using immunoSEQ multiplex PCR, the repertoire was profiled, and TCRdb retains in-frame clones only, with some absent. This table holds around 62,000 clones, around 87% found once. Input material: peripheral blood. These receptors were taken from a woman between 55 and 75 years old with acute or convalescent COVID-19. The CDR3 runs from the conserved cysteine through the conserved F or W. The order of the fields is CDR3 length, clone size, J gene, V gene, D gene, CDR3 DNA, CDR3 protein. D genes are given only for firm matches. The size field is filled for only some rows; it gives once, few, many or a size class.

CDR3 length: 13
clone size: -
J gene: TRBJ2-3
V gene: TRBV6-5
D gene: TRBD1
CDR3 DNA: TGTGCCAGCAGCCTACAGGGGGCAGATACGCAGTATTTT
CDR3 protein: CASSLQGADTQYF

CDR3 length: 15
clone size: -
J gene: TRBJ1-2
V gene: TRBV14
D gene: TRBD1
CDR3 DNA: TGTGCCAGCAGCCACCGCGGGACAGGGGCGGGGGGCTACACCTTC
CDR3 protein: CASSHRGTGAGGYTF

CDR3 length: 15
clone size: -
J gene: TRBJ1-2
V gene: TRBV7-8
D gene: TRBD1
CDR3 DNA: TGTGCCAGCAGCCGCCGGACAGGGCGAGAGGATGGCTACACCTTC
CDR3 protein: CASSRRTGREDGYTF

CDR3 length: 14
clone size: -
J gene: TRBJ2-1
V gene: TRBV2
D gene: -
CDR3 DNA: TGTGCCAGCAGAGCGGCGCGCGGTTACAATGAGCAGTTCTTC
CDR3 protein: CASRAARGYNEQFF

CDR3 length: 14
clone size: -
J gene: TRBJ2-2
V gene: TRBV11-2
D gene: -
CDR3 DNA: TGTGCCAGCAGCGCACGGTGGAACACCGGGGAGCTGTTTTTT
CDR3 protein: CASSARWNTGELFF

CDR3 length: 14
clone size: -
J gene: TRBJ2-2
V gene: TRBV6-1
D gene: -
CDR3 DNA: TGTGCCAGCAGTTATAACTCCAACACCGGGGAGCTGTTTTTT
CDR3 protein: CASSYNSNTGELFF

CDR3 length: 13
clone size: -
J gene: TRBJ1-3
V gene: TRBV19
D gene: TRBD1
CDR3 DNA: TGTGCCAGTAGTATGGGACAGGGAAACACCATATATTTT
CDR3 protein: CASSMGQGNTIYF

CDR3 length: 14
clone size: once
J gene: TRBJ1-2
V gene: TRBV18
D gene: TRBD1
CDR3 DNA: TGTGCCAGCTCAGCTACAGGGGGAGGAGAAGGCTACACCTTC
CDR3 protein: CASSATGGGEGYTF

CDR3 length: 14
clone size: -
J gene: TRBJ1-5
V gene: TRBV28
D gene: TRBD1
CDR3 DNA: TGTGCCAGCAGCTCGACAGGGGTGGATCAGCCCCAGCATTTT
CDR3 protein: CASSSTGVDQPQHF

CDR3 length: 16
clone size: -
J gene: TRBJ2-3
V gene: TRBV28
D gene: TRBD1
CDR3 DNA: TGTGCCAGCAACTTACAGGGGGCTTCGGGCACAGATACGCAGTATTTT
CDR3 protein: CASNLQGASGTDTQYF

CDR3 length: 15
clone size: once
J gene: TRBJ2-5
V gene: TRBV2
D gene: TRBD2
CDR3 DNA: TGTGCCAGCAGTGATCGCTGGGGAGGGTCGGAGACCCAGTACTTC
CDR3 protein: CASSDRWGGSETQYF

CDR3 length: 12
clone size: -
J gene: TRBJ1-6
V gene: TRBV19
D gene: TRBD1
CDR3 DNA: TGTGCCAGTAGTATCGGGACAGGTCCCCTCCACTTT
CDR3 protein: CASSIGTGPLHF

CDR3 length: 13
clone size: -
J gene: TRBJ2-1
V gene: TRBV7-8
D gene: TRBD1
CDR3 DNA: TGTGCCAGCAGCTCATACAGGGGAAATGAGCAGTTCTTC
CDR3 protein: CASSSYRGNEQFF

CDR3 length: 14
clone size: -
J gene: TRBJ1-2
V gene: TRBV7-9
D gene: -
CDR3 DNA: TGTGCCAGCAGCTTTTGGGCAGGGGACAATGGCTACACCTTC
CDR3 protein: CASSFWAGDNGYTF

CDR3 length: 13
clone size: -
J gene: TRBJ1-2
V gene: TRBV6-2/TRBV6-3
D gene: -
CDR3 DNA: TGTGCCAGCAGTAGGCGACGGGACTATGGCTACACCTTC
CDR3 protein: CASSRRRDYGYTF

CDR3 length: 14
clone size: few
J gene: TRBJ1-4
V gene: TRBV2
D gene: -
CDR3 DNA: TGTGCCAGCAGTGATAGCCCGGGGTATGAAAAACTGTTTTTT
CDR3 protein: CASSDSPGYEKLFF

CDR3 length: 17
clone size: -
J gene: TRBJ2-1
V gene: TRBV6-2/TRBV6-3
D gene: TRBD2
CDR3 DNA: TGTGCCAGCAGTTACGACCTTGGGCTAGCGGGAGGCGATGAGCAGTTCTTC
CDR3 protein: CASSYDLGLAGGDEQFF

CDR3 length: 13
clone size: once
J gene: TRBJ1-3
V gene: TRBV6-5
D gene: -
CDR3 DNA: TGTGCCAGCAGTTTTTTGGGCGGAAACACCATATATTTT
CDR3 protein: CASSFLGGNTIYF

CDR3 length: 16
clone size: -
J gene: TRBJ1-4
V gene: TRBV5-1
D gene: -
CDR3 DNA: TGCGCCAGCAGCTTGTCGCCCAGGGGTGGTAATGAAAAACTGTTTTTT
CDR3 protein: CASSLSPRGGNEKLFF

CDR3 length: 13
clone size: once
J gene: TRBJ2-3
V gene: TRBV18
D gene: -
CDR3 DNA: TGTGCCAGCTCCCCTACGGGGACAGATACGCAGTATTTT
CDR3 protein: CASSPTGTDTQYF

CDR3 length: 13
clone size: few
J gene: TRBJ1-1
V gene: TRBV29-1
D gene: TRBD1
CDR3 DNA: TGCAGCGCCGACAGGGGTGCGAACACTGAAGCTTTCTTT
CDR3 protein: CSADRGANTEAFF

CDR3 length: 16
clone size: -
J gene: TRBJ1-1
V gene: TRBV28
D gene: TRBD1
CDR3 DNA: TGTGCCAGCAGTGTCTCGACAGGGGGGCCGAACACTGAAGCTTTCTTT
CDR3 protein: CASSVSTGGPNTEAFF

CDR3 length: 15
clone size: -
J gene: TRBJ1-2
V gene: TRBV6-5
D gene: TRBD1
CDR3 DNA: TGTGCCAGCAGTTACCTGACAGGGGAGGGATATGGCTACACCTTC
CDR3 protein: CASSYLTGEGYGYTF

CDR3 length: 20
clone size: -
J gene: TRBJ1-2
V gene: TRBV24-1
D gene: -
CDR3 DNA: TGTGCCACCAGTGATTTCAGGACGTACAGGGATGAGGGCAAATTGGATGGCTACACCTTC
CDR3 protein: CATSDFRTYRDEGKLDGYTF

CDR3 length: 13
clone size: -
J gene: TRBJ1-6
V gene: TRBV3-1/TRBV3-2
D gene: -
CDR3 DNA: TGTGCCAGCAGCTGGGGGGGCAATTCACCCCTCCACTTT
CDR3 protein: CASSWGGNSPLHF

CDR3 length: 13
clone size: -
J gene: TRBJ2-1
V gene: TRBV7-3
D gene: -
CDR3 DNA: TGTGCCAGCAGCTTAAATCTAGGGGGTGGGCAGTTCTTC
CDR3 protein: CASSLNLGGGQFF

CDR3 length: 17
clone size: -
J gene: TRBJ1-3
V gene: TRBV7-8
D gene: TRBD1
CDR3 DNA: TGTGCCAGCAGCCGAGAGGACAGGACGAGCTCTGGAAACACCATATATTTT
CDR3 protein: CASSREDRTSSGNTIYF

CDR3 length: 17
clone size: -
J gene: TRBJ2-2
V gene: TRBV28
D gene: TRBD2
CDR3 DNA: TGTGCCAGCAGTTTAGGAACTAGCGGGGGACCCACCGGGGAGCTGTTTTTT
CDR3 protein: CASSLGTSGGPTGELFF

CDR3 length: 13
clone size: -
J gene: TRBJ1-1
V gene: TRBV5-4
D gene: -
CDR3 DNA: TGTGCCAGCAGCTCGGACATATACACTGAAGCTTTCTTT
CDR3 protein: CASSSDIYTEAFF

CDR3 length: 16
clone size: -
J gene: TRBJ1-3
V gene: TRBV28
D gene: -
CDR3 DNA: TGTGCCAGCAGTTTTGGTCGACCGGGGGTAGGAAACACCATATATTTT
CDR3 protein: CASSFGRPGVGNTIYF

CDR3 length: 15
clone size: once
J gene: TRBJ2-3
V gene: TRBV6-2/TRBV6-3
D gene: TRBD1
CDR3 DNA: TGTGCCAGCAGCCGAGGACAGGGTCGGACAGATACGCAGTATTTT
CDR3 protein: CASSRGQGRTDTQYF

CDR3 length: 14
clone size: -
J gene: TRBJ1-5
V gene: TRBV28
D gene: -
CDR3 DNA: TGTGCCAGCAGTTTAGGGCATGGCAATCAGCCCCAGCATTTT
CDR3 protein: CASSLGHGNQPQHF

CDR3 length: 13
clone size: -
J gene: TRBJ2-5
V gene: TRBV24-1
D gene: TRBD1
CDR3 DNA: TGTGCCACCAGTCAACAGGGGTACAAGACCCAGTACTTC
CDR3 protein: CATSQQGYKTQYF

CDR3 length: 13
clone size: -
J gene: TRBJ2-1
V gene: TRBV6-5
D gene: TRBD1
CDR3 DNA: TGTGCCACACGGACAGGGGAAGGGAATGAGCAGTTCTTC
CDR3 protein: CATRTGEGNEQFF

CDR3 length: 15
clone size: -
J gene: TRBJ2-1
V gene: TRBV27
D gene: TRBD1
CDR3 DNA: TGTGCCAGCAGTCCCTCCGGGACAGGGGGCAGTGAGCAGTTCTTC
CDR3 protein: CASSPSGTGGSEQFF

CDR3 length: 17
clone size: -
J gene: TRBJ1-2
V gene: TRBV15
D gene: -
CDR3 DNA: TGTGCCACCAGCAGAGATCGGGCAGCGGTCGGGATTTATGGCTACACCTTC
CDR3 protein: CATSRDRAAVGIYGYTF

CDR3 length: 14
clone size: -
J gene: TRBJ2-5
V gene: TRBV18
D gene: TRBD1
CDR3 DNA: TGTGCCAGCTCACCGGGGACAGGGGGAGAGACCCAGTACTTC
CDR3 protein: CASSPGTGGETQYF